These 21 T cell receptor beta chains were all obtained from the same sample, sequenced in a study of T cells after yellow fever vaccination. From the 5' RACE reads, TCRdb called clonotypes with MiXCR, one entry per CDR3 protein. Here the sample spans around 150,000 distinct CDR3 sequences, about 7% being singletons. The sample consisted of CD4+ T cells sorted from PBMCs, taken 5 to 6 days after the first yellow fever vaccination. The receptors stem from a man aged 18 to 30 who received the YFV17D yellow fever vaccine.

This clonotype was seen at least ten times. The chain couples TRBV12-3 or TRBV12-4 to TRBJ1-1, with TRBD1 matching 8 bases. Trimming at V came to 7 bases and at J to 5 bases, leaving 9 bases not matched to a gene. The CDR3 length is 14 residues. In DNA, the CDR3 is TGTGCCAGCAAACCGGACAGGGTAGGAACTGAAGCTTTCTTT. Its translation: CASKPDRVGTEAFF.

The CDR3 loop is CASETPGQGKNYGYTF. The DNA for the CDR3 is TGTGCCAGCGAGACACCAGGGCAGGGGAAGAACTATGGCTACACCTTC. The chain recombines TRBV6-2 or TRBV6-3 with TRBJ1-2; possibly TRBD1 for D (6 bases). Germline assignment: CDR1 MNHEY and CDR2 SVGEGT. The germline V and J ends were trimmed by 8 bases and 2 bases, with 21 bases remaining between them. The CDR3 covers 16 residues.

The sample holds many counts of this clonotype. The rearrangement links TRBV12-3 or TRBV12-4 to TRBJ1-2; D remains ambiguous. CDR3 length: 14 amino acids. V was cut by 3 bases and J by 5 bases, with 13 bases left in between. CDR3 nucleotide sequence: TGTGCCAGCAGTTTGGGCTATGTCCTATATGGCTACACCTTC. Encoded protein: CASSLGYVLYGYTF.

This clonotype has just a few counts. The V gene is TRBV6-5, the J gene TRBJ1-5; no clear D. CDR1 is MNHEY, CDR2 SVGAGI, per germline. Trimming removed 0 bases from V and 1 base from J, with 1 base in between. The CDR3 runs to 13 residues. In DNA, the CDR3 is TGTGCCAGCAGTTACTCAAGCAATCAGCCCCAGCATTTT. Its protein is CASSYSSNQPQHF.

This clonotype was seen many times. The rearrangement links TRBV5-5 to TRBJ1-4, with TRBD1 matching 9 bases. Germline CDR1 SGHKS, CDR2 YYEKEE (reference sequence). The CDR3 loop spans 16 amino acids. With 4 bases clipped from V and 0 bases from J, the junction kept 4 bases outside the gene matches. CDR3 nucleotides: TGTGCCAGCAGCCGAGGGACAGGGCCAACTAATGAAAAACTGTTTTTT. Protein sequence: CASSRGTGPTNEKLFF. Using reference TRBV5-5 and TRBJ1-4 for the parts outside the CDR3, the full variable domain is DAGVTQSPTHLIKTRGQQVTLRCSPISGHKSVSWYQQVLGQGPQFIFQYYEKEERGRGNFPDRFSARQFPNYSSELNVNALLLGDSALYLCASSRGTGPTNEKLFFGSGTQLSVL.

In its sample, this clonotype was seen a few times. The chain is built from TRBV6-5 and TRBJ2-5; D call uncertain. V gave up 5 bases and J gave up 4 bases, with 11 bases separating them. CDR1 and CDR2 from the germline V gene are MNHEY and SVGAGI. The CDR3 runs to 13 residues. Here the CDR3 DNA reads TGTGCCAGCAGTCATGCCCCAGTAGAGACCCAGTACTTC. Encoded protein: CASSHAPVETQYF.

This clonotype was detected ten times or more. The rearrangement joins TRBV5-1 to TRBJ2-7; 8 bases match TRBD1. The CDR3 is 13 amino acids. The trim removed 3 bases at V and 7 bases at J, leaving 6 bases unmatched. Per the germline V gene, CDR1 is SGHRS and CDR2 is YFSETQ. The CDR3 is CASSWDRLGEQYF. The CDR3 coding sequence is TGCGCCAGCAGCTGGGACAGGCTGGGGGAGCAGTACTTC.

This clonotype was observed a few times. J is TRBJ2-1 and V is TRBV10-3; 13 bases agree with TRBD2. Looked up from germline, CDR1 is ENHRY and CDR2 is SYGVKD. V was pared by 6 bases and J by 8 bases, with 7 bases of the junction left unmatched. The CDR3 covers 15 residues. The CDR3 DNA reads TGTGCCATCAGCCCTACTAGCGGGGGGGCCCATGAGCAGTTCTTC. As protein: CAISPTSGGAHEQFF.

Comments on this clonotype: Since a much larger clone is just one base distant, this may be a read error. V usage is TRBV5-1 and J usage is TRBJ2-3; 9 bases agree with TRBD1. This CDR3 is 14 amino acids long. Germline V gene data show CDR1 as SGHRS and CDR2 as YFSETQ. This CDR3 reads CATKTEQGADAQYF. In DNA, the CDR3 is TGCGCCACGAAGACTGAACAGGGGGCAGATGCGCAGTATTTT.

This clonotype was seen at least ten times. The genes are TRBV7-3 and TRBJ2-5; D tentatively fits TRBD1 or TRBD2 (6 bases each). CDR3 length equals 14 residues. In germline, CDR1 is SGHTA, CDR2 FQGTGA. Trimming pared 2 bases from V and 4 bases from J, leaving 11 bases between. The CDR3 coding sequence is TGTGCCAGCAGCTTACAAGGGGGAGGAGAGACCCAGTACTTC. This translates into CASSLQGGGETQYF.

This clonotype was found many times. The chain carries TRBV12-3 or TRBV12-4 and TRBJ2-5; the match to TRBD1 covers 8 bases. Losses at the gene ends were 6 bases for V and 5 bases for J; bases not matched to a gene: 5. The CDR3 covers 13 residues. CDR3 sequence reads: CASSLTGAETQYF. The CDR3 DNA follows: TGTGCCAGCAGCCTGACAGGGGCCGAGACCCAGTACTTC.

This clonotype was picked up many times. The chain is built from TRBV6-5 and TRBJ2-3; the D call may be TRBD1 or TRBD2 (5 bases each). This CDR3 spans 17 amino acids. The germline CDR1 and CDR2 sequences are MNHEY and SVGAGI. Trimming removed 0 bases from V and 0 bases from J, with 13 bases in between. CDR3: CASSYSGTLISTDTQYF. CDR3 sequence (DNA): TGTGCCAGCAGTTACTCGGGGACCTTGATCAGCACAGATACGCAGTATTTT.

There are many counts of this clonotype. The V gene is TRBV6-5, the J gene TRBJ2-7; 9 bases match TRBD1. The CDR3 consists of 14 residues. Germline lookup yields CDR1 MNHEY and CDR2 SVGAGI. The V segment lost 4 bases and the J segment 5 bases; nucleotides outside the gene matches: 6. CDR3 sequence reads: CASSSQGAGNEQYF. The CDR3 DNA reads TGTGCCAGCAGTTCACAGGGGGCGGGCAACGAGCAGTACTTC.

This clonotype has a handful of counts. This rearrangement joins TRBV7-9 to TRBJ1-6; D may be TRBD1 (5 bases). Trimming removed 1 base from V and 10 bases from J, with 14 bases in between. The length of the CDR3 is 15 residues. Germline V gene lookup returns CDR1 SEHNR and CDR2 FQNEAQ (reference sequence). The CDR3 protein is CASSLVRREKSPLHF. The CDR3 region has the DNA TGTGCCAGCAGCTTAGTTCGCAGGGAGAAATCACCCCTCCACTTT.

This clonotype was seen ten or more times. The V gene is TRBV4-1, the J gene TRBJ1-5; a weak D match, TRBD1 (6 bases). Germline CDR1 is MGHRA and CDR2 is YSYEKL. Trimming left V 0 bases short and J 9 bases short, with 15 bases between. This CDR3 has 15 amino acids. The CDR3 region is CASSQEGGVLSPQHF. The CDR3, as DNA: TGCGCCAGCAGCCAAGAAGGGGGGGTGCTGTCGCCCCAGCATTTT.

The V gene is TRBV28, the J gene TRBJ2-5; the D gene could be TRBD1 or TRBD2 (5 bases each). The ends were cut back, 5 bases at V and 5 bases at J, with 18 bases in the middle. In germline, CDR1 is MDHEN, CDR2 SYDVKM. The CDR3 consists of 15 residues. CDR3 sequence (DNA): TGTGCCAGCAGTCCCCTACTAGGGTGGGGGGAGACCCAGTACTTC. Amino acids: CASSPLLGWGETQYF. The whole variable domain, remainder taken from reference TRBV28 and TRBJ2-5, is DVKVTQSSRYLVKRTGEKVFLECVQDMDHENMFWYRQDPGLGLRLIYFSYDVKMKEKGDIPEGYSVSREKKERFSLILESASTNQTSMYLCASSPLLGWGETQYFGPGTRLLVL.

The table lists this clonotype with a few counts. V gene TRBV7-9 combines with J gene TRBJ1-4, with a tentative D call TRBD1 (6 bases). Germline values: CDR1 SEHNR, CDR2 FQNEAQ (reference sequence). With 4 bases removed from V and 5 bases from J, the gap between germline ends came to 14 bases. There are 15 residues in the CDR3. CDR3 protein: CASSSGQTGNEKLFF. CDR3 in DNA: TGTGCCAGCAGCTCAGGACAGACGGGAAATGAAAAACTGTTTTTT.

This clonotype was seen a handful of times. The chain couples TRBV5-1 to TRBJ2-3; D could derive from TRBD1 or TRBD2 (6 bases each). V dropped 0 bases and J dropped 3 bases, with 14 bases sitting between them. Per the germline V gene, CDR1 is SGHRS and CDR2 is YFSETQ. The CDR3 loop spans 16 amino acids. The CDR3 protein is CASSLVPGARTDTQYF. The CDR3 DNA reads as TGCGCCAGCAGCTTGGTTCCGGGGGCGCGGACAGATACGCAGTATTTT. The full variable domain, with the rest looked up from reference TRBV5-1 and TRBJ2-3, is KAGVTQTPRYLIKTRGQQVTLSCSPISGHRSVSWYQQTPGQGLQFLFEYFSETQRNKGNFPGRFSGRQFSNSRSEMNVSTLELGDSALYLCASSLVPGARTDTQYFGPGTRLTVL.

There are many counts of this clonotype. The chain joins TRBV20-1 to TRBJ2-5; 11 nucleotides match TRBD2. There are 15 residues in the CDR3. Germline CDR1 DFQATT, CDR2 SNEGSKA (reference sequence). Losses at the gene ends were 5 bases for V and 5 bases for J; bases not matched to a gene: 10. The CDR3 spells CSAPELAGAGETQYF. The CDR3 nucleotides read TGCAGTGCTCCCGAACTAGCGGGGGCAGGGGAGACCCAGTACTTC.

This clonotype turned up a few times. The chain recombines TRBV7-2 with TRBJ2-7, with D perhaps matching TRBD1 (6 bases). V lost 1 base to trimming and J lost 12 bases, with 28 bases between them. The CDR3 covers 17 residues. Germline CDR1 and CDR2: SGHTA and FQGNSA. In DNA, the CDR3 is TGTGCCAGCAGCTTAGGGGACACCGATACCCCCTCGTACCGGCGGTACTTC. It specifies CASSLGDTDTPSYRRYF.

This clonotype occurred many times. This chain connects TRBV7-8 to TRBJ1-5, with D hard to call. The CDR3 runs 15 residues. Deletions cut 2 bases from V and 6 bases from J, with 14 bases between. The germline V gene encodes CDR1 SGHVS and CDR2 FQNEAQ. The CDR3 sequence is CASSLPGSGSQPQHF. CDR3 in DNA: TGTGCCAGCAGCTTACCCGGGAGTGGTTCTCAGCCCCAGCATTTT.